The sequence of this TCR beta chain was determined in a study of identical twins. Study findings and constraints: Low generation-probability sequences were in excess among twin-shared out-of-frame alpha sequences. The analysis was cross-sectional rather than longitudinal within donors.

With regard to this clonotype: Its antigen is unknown.

A single record per CDR3 protein comes from TCRdb applying MiXCR to the 5' RACE reads. The sample shows fewer than 550,000 distinct CDR3 sequences, around 15% of them seen only once. The V gene's germline CDR1 is SEHNR and CDR2 FQNEAQ (reference sequence). The CDR3 contains 15 residues. Trimming pared 1 base from V and 4 bases from J, leaving 13 bases between. These data were likewise used in another study, on yellow fever vaccine responses in identical twins.

This chain uses TRBV7-9 with TRBJ2-5; D possibly corresponds to TRBD2 (6 bases). The TCR comes from a woman aged 18 to 35 in good health. Specimen: CD4+ T cells sorted from blood. In DNA, the CDR3 is TGTGCCAGCAGCTTAGAGCGCCTCGGGGGAGAGACCCAGTACTTC. This sequence encodes CASSLERLGGETQYF.